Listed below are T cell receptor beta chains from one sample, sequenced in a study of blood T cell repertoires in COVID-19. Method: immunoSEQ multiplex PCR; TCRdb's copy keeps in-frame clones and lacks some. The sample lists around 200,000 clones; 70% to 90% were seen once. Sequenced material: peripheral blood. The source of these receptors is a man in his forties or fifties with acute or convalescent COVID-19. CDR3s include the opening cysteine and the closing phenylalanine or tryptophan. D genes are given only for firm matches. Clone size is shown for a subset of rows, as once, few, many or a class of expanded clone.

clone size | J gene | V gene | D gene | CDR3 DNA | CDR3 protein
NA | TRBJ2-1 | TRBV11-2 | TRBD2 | TGTGCCAGCAGCACCCGGACTAGCGGGAATGAGCAGTTCTTC | CASSTRTSGNEQFF
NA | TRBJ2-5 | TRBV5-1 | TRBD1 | TGCGCCAGCAGCGCAGGGGGCTCGGGAGAGACCCAGTACTTC | CASSAGGSGETQYF
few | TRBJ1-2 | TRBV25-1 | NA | TGTGCCAGCAGTCCTAGGGGTAGGAGGGCCGACTATGGCTACACCTTC | CASSPRGRRADYGYTF
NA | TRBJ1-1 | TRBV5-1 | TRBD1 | TGCGCCAGCAGACCAACAGGGGGGTCGGACACTGAAGCTTTCTTT | CASRPTGGSDTEAFF
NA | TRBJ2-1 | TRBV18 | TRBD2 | TGTGCCAGCTCACCACGGACTAGCGGGGGCTTAGATGGTGATGAGCAGTTCTTC | CASSPRTSGGLDGDEQFF
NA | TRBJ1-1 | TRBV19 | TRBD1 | TGTGCCACCCGGACAGGGTCCTTCCGCCTGAACACTGAAGCTTTCTTT | CATRTGSFRLNTEAFF
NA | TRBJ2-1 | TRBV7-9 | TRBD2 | TGTGCCAGCAGCTTTAGCCTAGCGGGGGGCTCCGAGCAGTTCTTC | CASSFSLAGGSEQFF
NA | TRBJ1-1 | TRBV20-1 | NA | TGCAGTGCTAGTGGGCAGGCGAACACTGAAGCTTTCTTT | CSASGQANTEAFF
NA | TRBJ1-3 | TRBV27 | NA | TGTGCCAGCAGTCGGGGAGCGGTGCCTGGAAACACCATATATTTT | CASSRGAVPGNTIYF
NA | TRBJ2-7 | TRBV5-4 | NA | TGTGCCAGCAGCTCGACACGGCCCATCTACGAGCAGTACTTC | CASSSTRPIYEQYF
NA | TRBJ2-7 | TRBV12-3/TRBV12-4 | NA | TGTGCCAGCAGTTTTGCGGGAAGCGAGCAGTACTTC | CASSFAGSEQYF
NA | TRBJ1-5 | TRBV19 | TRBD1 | TGTGCCAGTAAAGGAGGGGGCCCCAATCAGCCCCAGCATTTT | CASKGGGPNQPQHF
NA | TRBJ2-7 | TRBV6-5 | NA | TGTGCCAGCAGCGAGGCCGTTGGCGAGCAGTACTTC | CASSEAVGEQYF
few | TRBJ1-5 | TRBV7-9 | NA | TGTGCCAGCAGCAAAAATCCGGGTAGCAATCAGCCCCAGCATTTT | CASSKNPGSNQPQHF
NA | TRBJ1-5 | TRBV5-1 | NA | TGCGCCAGCAGCTCCCTCCCAGGTAGCAATCAGCCCCAGCATTTT | CASSSLPGSNQPQHF
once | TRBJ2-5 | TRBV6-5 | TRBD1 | TGTGCCAGCAGTTACTCGAGGGGGACAGCACAAGAGACCCAGTACTTC | CASSYSRGTAQETQYF
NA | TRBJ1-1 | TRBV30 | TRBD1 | TGTGCCTGGAGTCAGGGGGCGTCGGCTTTCTTT | CAWSQGASAFF
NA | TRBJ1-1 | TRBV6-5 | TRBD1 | TGTGCCAGCAGTTACTCTTGGGACAGAACCACTGAAGCTTTCTTT | CASSYSWDRTTEAFF
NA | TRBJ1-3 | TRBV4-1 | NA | TGCGCCAGCAGCCAAGGTACCGTGGTCAACGGGTTGAACACCATATATTTT | CASSQGTVVNGLNTIYF
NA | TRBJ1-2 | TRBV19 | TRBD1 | TGTGCCAGTAGTATTATCCAGGGGGTCTCCACCTTC | CASSIIQGVSTF
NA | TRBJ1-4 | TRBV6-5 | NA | TGTGCCAAGACCCCAGGGGCAGGGGATAATGAAAAACTGTTTTTT | CAKTPGAGDNEKLFF
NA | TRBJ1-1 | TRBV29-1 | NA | TGCAGCGTTGTGAACACATTAAACACTGAAGCTTTCTTT | CSVVNTLNTEAFF
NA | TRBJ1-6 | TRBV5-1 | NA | TGCGCCAGCAGCTCCGGACGGGAGAATTCACCCCTCCACTTT | CASSSGRENSPLHF
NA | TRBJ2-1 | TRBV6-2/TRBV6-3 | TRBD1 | TGTGCCAGCAGCCCTGCGGGACAGGGCAGCCCACCGCAGTTCTTC | CASSPAGQGSPPQFF
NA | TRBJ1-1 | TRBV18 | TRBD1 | TGTGCCAGCTGTACAGGGGACACTCTTGAAGCTTTCTTT | CASCTGDTLEAFF
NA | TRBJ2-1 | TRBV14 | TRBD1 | TGTGCCAGCAGCCAACAAGTCGGTCACAGGGGTGGCGATGAGCAGTTCTTC | CASSQQVGHRGGDEQFF
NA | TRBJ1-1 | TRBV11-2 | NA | TGTGCCAGCAGACTACACCCGAGGGGAGGGTACACTGAAGCTTTCTTT | CASRLHPRGGYTEAFF
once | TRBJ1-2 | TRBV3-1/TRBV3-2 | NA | TGTGCCAGCAGCCGCGGGGCGGCATCCCCTACCTATGGCTACACCTTC | CASSRGAASPTYGYTF
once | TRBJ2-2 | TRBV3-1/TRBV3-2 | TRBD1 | TGTGCCAGCAGCCATCGAGGGACAGCCGGGGAGCTGTTTTTT | CASSHRGTAGELFF
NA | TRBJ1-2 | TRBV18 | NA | TGTGCCAGCTCACCACCGGCAGGACTCTATGGCTACACCTTC | CASSPPAGLYGYTF
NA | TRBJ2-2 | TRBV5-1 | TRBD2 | TGCGCCAGCAGCACTAGCCTTGGGGGGGCCGGGGAGCTGTTTTTT | CASSTSLGGAGELFF
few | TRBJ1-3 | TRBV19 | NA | TGTGCCAGTAAGGAGGCCCGGGGGATCGGAAACACCATATATTTT | CASKEARGIGNTIYF
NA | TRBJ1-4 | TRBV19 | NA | TGTGCCAGTAGACGACAGTACCCTAATGAAAAACTGTTTTTT | CASRRQYPNEKLFF
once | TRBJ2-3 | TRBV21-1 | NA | TGTGCCAGCAGCAAAGACGTGATAGCCGACGATACGCAGTATTTT | CASSKDVIADDTQYF
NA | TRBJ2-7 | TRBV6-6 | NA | TGTGCCAGCACCGGCGGGCAGGGGCGAGAGCAGTACTTC | CASTGGQGREQYF
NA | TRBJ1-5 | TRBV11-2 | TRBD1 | TGTGCCAGCAGCTTAGCAGGGACAGCAAATCAGCCCCAGCATTTT | CASSLAGTANQPQHF
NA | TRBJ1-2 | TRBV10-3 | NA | TGTGCCATCAGGGCACCTTTATATGGCTACACCTTC | CAIRAPLYGYTF
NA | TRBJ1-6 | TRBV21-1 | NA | TGTGCCAGCAGCAAACTGGAGGGAGAATATTCACCCCTCCACTTT | CASSKLEGEYSPLHF
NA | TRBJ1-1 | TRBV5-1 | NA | TGCGCCAGCAGCTTGTACAGGCCAAACACTGAAGCTTTCTTT | CASSLYRPNTEAFF
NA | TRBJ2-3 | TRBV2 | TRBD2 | TGTGCCAGCAGGCAGACTAGCGGGGGGACAGATACGCAGTATTTT | CASRQTSGGTDTQYF
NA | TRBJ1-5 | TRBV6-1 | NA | TGTGCCAGCAGGGAAAAAGGGGCTGGAAGCAATCAGCCCCAGCATTTT | CASREKGAGSNQPQHF
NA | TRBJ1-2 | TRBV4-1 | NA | TGCGCCAGCAGCCAGGAGGACAGTAACTATGGCTACACCTTC | CASSQEDSNYGYTF
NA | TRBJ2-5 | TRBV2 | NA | TGTGCCAGCAGGGTCCACACAGGGCCCCAAGAGACCCAGTACTTC | CASRVHTGPQETQYF
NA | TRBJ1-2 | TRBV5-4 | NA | TGTGCCAGCAGCTTGGACGGGGGTTTCGGCTATGGCTACACCTTC | CASSLDGGFGYGYTF
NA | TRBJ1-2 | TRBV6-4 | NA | TGTGCCAGCAGTAAGGAGACAGGAAACTATGGCTACACCTTC | CASSKETGNYGYTF
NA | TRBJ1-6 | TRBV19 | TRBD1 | TGTGCCAGTCGGGACAGGCATAATTCACCCCTCCACTTT | CASRDRHNSPLHF
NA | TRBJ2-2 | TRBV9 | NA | TGTGCCAGCAGCGTAGTGCCCAGCGGGAACACCGGGGAGCTGTTTTTT | CASSVVPSGNTGELFF
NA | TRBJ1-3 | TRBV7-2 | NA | TGTGCCAGCAGCCGAGGGAGGGCTGACACCATATATTTT | CASSRGRADTIYF
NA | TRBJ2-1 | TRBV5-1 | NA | TGCGCCAGCAGCATTAACGCGGGGACAGACTACAATGAGCAGTTCTTC | CASSINAGTDYNEQFF
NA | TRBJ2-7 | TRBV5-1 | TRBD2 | TGCGCCAGCAGCTTGGCCCAGCGGGGGCGCGACGAGCAGTACTTC | CASSLAQRGRDEQYF
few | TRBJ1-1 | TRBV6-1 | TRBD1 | TGTGCCAGCAGTGCGGAGACAGGGGCAGGTGGCACTGAAGCTTTCTTT | CASSAETGAGGTEAFF
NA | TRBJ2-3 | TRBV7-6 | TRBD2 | TGTGCCAGCAGGGCCACTAGCGGGGGGACGGAAATCACAGATACGCAGTATTTT | CASRATSGGTEITDTQYF
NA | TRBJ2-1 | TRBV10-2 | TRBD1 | TGCGCCAGCAGTTTTCCAGACAGGGGATTTTACGAGCAGTTCTTC | CASSFPDRGFYEQFF
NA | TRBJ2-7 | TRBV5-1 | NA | TGCGCCAGCAGCGCGTCCTCCTACGAGCAGTACTTC | CASSASSYEQYF
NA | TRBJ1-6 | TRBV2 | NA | TGTGCCAGCAGTGAAATTAGTGGGGCCGGCGGGGGTTCACCCCTCCACTTT | CASSEISGAGGGSPLHF
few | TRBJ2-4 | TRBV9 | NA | TGTGCCAGCAGCGCGACAGTAGCCAAAAACATTCAGTACTTC | CASSATVAKNIQYF
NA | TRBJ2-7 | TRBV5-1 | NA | TGCGCCAGCAGCTTGTTACGGGAATACGAGCAGTACTTC | CASSLLREYEQYF
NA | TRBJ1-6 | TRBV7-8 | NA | TGTGCCAGCAGCGCAACAACAGGGCTAGGACGCTCACCCCTCCACTTT | CASSATTGLGRSPLHF